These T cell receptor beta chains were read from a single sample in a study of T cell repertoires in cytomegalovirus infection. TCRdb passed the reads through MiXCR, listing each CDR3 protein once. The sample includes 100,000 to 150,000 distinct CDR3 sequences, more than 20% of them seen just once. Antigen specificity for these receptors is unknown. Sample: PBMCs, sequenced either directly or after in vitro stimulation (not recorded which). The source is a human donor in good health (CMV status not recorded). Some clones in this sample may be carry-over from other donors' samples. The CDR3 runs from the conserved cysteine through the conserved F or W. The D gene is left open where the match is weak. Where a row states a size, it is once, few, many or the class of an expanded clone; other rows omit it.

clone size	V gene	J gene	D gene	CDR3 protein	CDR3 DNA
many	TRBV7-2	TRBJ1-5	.	CASSLGIGGDQPQHF	TGTGCCAGCAGCTTAGGGATCGGGGGCGATCAGCCCCAGCATTTT
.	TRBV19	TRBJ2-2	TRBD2	CASRSTLAANTGELFF	TGTGCCAGTAGATCTACACTAGCGGCGAACACCGGGGAGCTGTTTTTT
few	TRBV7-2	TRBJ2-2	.	CASSLNIGGLDTGELFF	TGTGCCAGCAGCTTAAATATCGGGGGGCTAGACACCGGGGAGCTGTTTTTT
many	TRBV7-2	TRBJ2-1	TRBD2	CASSGRLAGIYNEQFF	TGTGCCAGCAGCGGTCGACTAGCGGGAATTTACAATGAGCAGTTCTTC
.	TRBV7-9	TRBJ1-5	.	CASSLRPVTSNQPQHF	TGTGCCAGCAGCTTAAGACCGGTAACTAGCAATCAGCCCCAGCATTTT
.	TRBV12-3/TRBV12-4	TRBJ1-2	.	CASSLNPLGYTF	TGTGCCAGCAGTTTAAATCCGTTAGGCTACACCTTC
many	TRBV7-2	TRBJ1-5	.	CASSLNHGQPQHF	TGTGCCAGCAGCCTAAATCACGGACAGCCCCAGCATTTT
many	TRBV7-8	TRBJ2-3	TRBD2	CASSLGTSGVTDTQYF	TGTGCCAGCAGCTTAGGGACTAGCGGAGTCACAGATACGCAGTATTTT
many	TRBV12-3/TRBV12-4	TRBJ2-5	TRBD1	CASRSTGGGETQYF	TGTGCCAGCAGATCGACAGGGGGTGGGGAGACCCAGTACTTC
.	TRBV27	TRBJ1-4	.	CASSRGVGEKLFF	TGTGCCAGCAGTCGGGGGGTAGGAGAAAAACTGTTTTTT
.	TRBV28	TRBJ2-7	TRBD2	CASSLSLSGSYEQYF	TGTGCCAGCAGCCTGAGCCTTAGCGGGAGCTACGAGCAGTACTTC
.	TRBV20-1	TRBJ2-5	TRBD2	CSAREPGGETQYF	TGCAGTGCTAGAGAACCCGGGGGGGAGACCCAGTACTTC
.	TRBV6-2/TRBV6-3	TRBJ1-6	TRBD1	CASSYCGQGEINSPLHF	TGTGCCAGCAGTTACTGCGGACAGGGAGAAATTAATTCACCCCTCCACTTT
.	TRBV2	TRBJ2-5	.	CASNIDYSETQYF	TGTGCCAGCAATATAGATTACTCTGAGACCCAGTACTTC
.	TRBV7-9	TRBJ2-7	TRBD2	CASSLEGRIGGAYEQYF	TGTGCCAGCAGCTTAGAGGGTAGGATCGGGGGGGCCTACGAGCAGTACTTC
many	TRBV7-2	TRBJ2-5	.	CASSFSGPETQYF	TGTGCCAGCAGCTTCTCTGGACCAGAGACCCAGTACTTC
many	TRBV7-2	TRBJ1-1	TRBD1	CASSWGQPPEAFF	TGTGCCAGCAGCTGGGGACAGCCGCCTGAAGCTTTCTTT
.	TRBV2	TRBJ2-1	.	CASSEVTDYNEQFF	TGTGCCAGCAGTGAGGTAACGGACTACAATGAGCAGTTCTTC